This TCR beta chain was captured in a study of cytomegalovirus exposure and HLA in healthy donors. The PCR used 60 Vbeta and 13 Jbeta primers. Per the original methods: A later analysis tallied approximately 78 million unique TCR beta chains, 8.5 million to 11 million of them shared. TCRdb's table, derived via immunoSEQ multiplex PCR, lists solely in-frame clones and lacks some. V, J and clone size are those of that table, while D and trimming were read from the DNA. The sample carries 100,000 to 120,000 clones, over 60% recorded once. The sequencing sample was made of PBMCs. The clonotype comes from a man in his late teens or twenties in good health and CMV-seropositive.

The CDR3 nucleotides are TGTGCCAGCTCACCTCAGTCACAGGGGGCAAAAAGCGAGCAGTACTTC. Its protein product is CASSPQSQGAKSEQYF. The chain uses TRBV18 and TRBJ2-7; 9 positions agree with TRBD1. With 3 bases clipped from V and 6 bases from J, the junction kept 12 bases outside the gene matches. The CDR3 runs to 16 residues. The V gene's germline CDR1 is KGHSH and CDR2 LQKENI. Complete variable domain (other parts from reference TRBV18 and TRBJ2-7): NAGVMQNPRHLVRRRGQEARLRCSPMKGHSHVYWYRQLPEEGLKFMVYLQKENIIDESGMPKERFSAEFPKEGPSILRIQQVVRGDSAAYFCASSPQSQGAKSEQYFGPGTRLTVT.